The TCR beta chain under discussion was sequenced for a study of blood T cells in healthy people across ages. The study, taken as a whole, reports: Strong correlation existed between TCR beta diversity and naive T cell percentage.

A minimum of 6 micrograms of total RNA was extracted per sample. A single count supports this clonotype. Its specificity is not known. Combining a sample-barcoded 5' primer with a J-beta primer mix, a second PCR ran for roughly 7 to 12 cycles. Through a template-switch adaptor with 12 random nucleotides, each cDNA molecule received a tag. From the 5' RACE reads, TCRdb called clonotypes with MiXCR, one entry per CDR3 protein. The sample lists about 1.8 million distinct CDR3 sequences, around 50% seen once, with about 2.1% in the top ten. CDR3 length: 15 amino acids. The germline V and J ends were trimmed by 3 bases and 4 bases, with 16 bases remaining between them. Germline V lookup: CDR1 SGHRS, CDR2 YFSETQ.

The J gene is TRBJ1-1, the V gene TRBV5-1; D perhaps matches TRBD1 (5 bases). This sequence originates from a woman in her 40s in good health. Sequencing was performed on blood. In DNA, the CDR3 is TGCGCCAGCAGCTCCCTGGGGGGATGGGCCACTGAAGCTTTCTTT. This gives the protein CASSSLGGWATEAFF.